One and the same sample provided the 8 T cell receptor beta chains below, sequenced in a study of T-cell reconstitution after alpha-beta-depleted transplantation in children. TCRbeta library construction was performed incorporating unique molecular identifiers. Using its own MiXCR run on the PCR reads, TCRdb lists one record per CDR3 protein. The table records a few hundred thousand distinct CDR3 sequences, around 16% of them present only once. The material sequenced was PBMCs from the stem cell graft donor, taken from the stem cell graft. The source of these receptors is a human donor who donated a stem cell graft to a child with acute lymphoblastic leukemia.

The gene calls are TRBV3-1 and TRBJ2-1; tentatively, D is TRBD2 (5 bases). CDR1 and CDR2 from the germline V gene are LGHDT and YNNKEL (reference sequence). The CDR3 is made up of 15 amino acids. V was trimmed by 3 bases and J by 0 bases, leaving 9 bases between them. The CDR3 is CASSHPEDSYNEQFF. CDR3 in DNA: TGTGCCAGCAGCCATCCGGAGGACTCCTACAATGAGCAGTTCTTC.

This clonotype was detected a few times. This rearrangement joins TRBV20-1 to TRBJ2-1, with 7 positions matching TRBD2. Germline values: CDR1 DFQATT, CDR2 SNEGSKA (reference sequence). V trimming: 1 base; J trimming: 9 bases; junction bases outside the gene matches: 9. The CDR3 spans 14 residues. Here the CDR3 DNA reads TGCAGTGCTAGAGTTGGAGCGGGGCCCACTGAGCAGTTCTTC. Amino acids: CSARVGAGPTEQFF.

The V and J genes are TRBV7-9 and TRBJ2-7; 8 bases are shared with TRBD2. CDR3 length: 16 amino acids. Unmatched junction bases numbered 4, after V lost 0 bases and J lost 0 bases. Germline V CDR1 and CDR2: SEHNR, FQNEAQ (reference sequence). The CDR3, as DNA: TGTGCCAGCAGCTTAGCTAGCGGGAAGTTCTCCTACGAGCAGTACTTC. It encodes CASSLASGKFSYEQYF.

The rearrangement joins TRBV18 to TRBJ1-1; 7 nucleotides align to TRBD1. CDR3 length: 15 residues. The V gene end was trimmed by 6 bases and the J gene end by 0 bases; junction bases not matched to a gene: 7. CDR1 and CDR2 (germline): KGHSH, LQKENI. DNA of the CDR3: TGTGCCAGCTCCCCCGGACAGGCCGTGAACACTGAAGCTTTCTTT. Its translation: CASSPGQAVNTEAFF.

This rearrangement joins TRBV12-3 or TRBV12-4 to TRBJ2-5; D is unclear. The V end lost 4 bases, the J end lost 2 bases, and 14 bases lay between the germline ends. CDR3 size: 15 residues. In DNA, the CDR3 is TGTGCCAGCAGTTCCCCTTCCCAGGTTCAAGAGACCCAGTACTTC. Its translation is CASSSPSQVQETQYF.

This clonotype was seen many times. The genes are TRBV5-6 and TRBJ2-7; weak D call: TRBD2 (5 bases). Trimming stripped 5 bases from V and 0 bases from J, with 15 bases between. This CDR3 is built from 15 residues. Germline V gene lookup returns CDR1 SGHDT and CDR2 YYEEEE. The CDR3 DNA follows: TGTGCCAGCAGTCTACTAGTTTCTAGCTCCTACGAGCAGTACTTC. Encoded protein: CASSLLVSSSYEQYF.

V usage is TRBV7-3 and J usage is TRBJ2-3; tentative D call: TRBD2 (5 bases). The CDR3 length is 16 residues. Trimming shortened V by 9 bases and J by 0 bases, and 19 bases separated the two germline ends. The V gene's germline CDR1 is SGHTA and CDR2 FQGTGA. The CDR3 DNA reads TGTGCCAGTAAAAAAGGGAGCGCAAGGAGCACAGATACGCAGTATTTT. Protein: CASKKGSARSTDTQYF.

The gene calls are TRBV12-3 or TRBV12-4 and TRBJ1-2; 7 bases agree with TRBD1. This CDR3 contains 13 residues. J lost 8 bases, V lost 6 bases, and 9 bases had no gene match. CDR3 sequence: CASRPYRGGGYTF. The CDR3 nucleotides read TGTGCCAGCAGACCCTACAGGGGAGGGGGCTACACCTTC.